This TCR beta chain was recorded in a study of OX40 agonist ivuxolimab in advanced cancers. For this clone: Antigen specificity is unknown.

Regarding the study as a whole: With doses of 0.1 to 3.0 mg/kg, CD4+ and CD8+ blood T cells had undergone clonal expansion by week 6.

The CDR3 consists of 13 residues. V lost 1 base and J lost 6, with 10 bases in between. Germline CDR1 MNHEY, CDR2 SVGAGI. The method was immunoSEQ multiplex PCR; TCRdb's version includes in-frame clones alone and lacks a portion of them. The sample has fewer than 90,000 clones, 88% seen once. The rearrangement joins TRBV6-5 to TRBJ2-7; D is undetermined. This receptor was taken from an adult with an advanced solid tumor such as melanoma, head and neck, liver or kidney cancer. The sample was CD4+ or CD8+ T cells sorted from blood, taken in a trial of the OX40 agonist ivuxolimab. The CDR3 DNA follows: TGTGCCAGCAGTTACTTTGACCGTCGCGAGCAGTACTTC. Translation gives CASSYFDRREQYF.